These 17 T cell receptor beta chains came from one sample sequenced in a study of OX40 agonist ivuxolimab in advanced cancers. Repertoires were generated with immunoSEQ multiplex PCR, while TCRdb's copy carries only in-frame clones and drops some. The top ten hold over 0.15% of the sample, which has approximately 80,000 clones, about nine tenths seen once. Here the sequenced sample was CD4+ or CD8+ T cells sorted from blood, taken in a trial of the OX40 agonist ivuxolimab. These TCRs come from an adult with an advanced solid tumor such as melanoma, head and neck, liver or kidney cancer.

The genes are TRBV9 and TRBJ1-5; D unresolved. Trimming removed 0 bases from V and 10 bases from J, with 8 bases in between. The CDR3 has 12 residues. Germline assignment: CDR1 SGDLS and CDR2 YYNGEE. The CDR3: CASSVAGRPQHF. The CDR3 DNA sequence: TGTGCCAGCAGCGTAGCCGGACGCCCCCAGCATTTT.

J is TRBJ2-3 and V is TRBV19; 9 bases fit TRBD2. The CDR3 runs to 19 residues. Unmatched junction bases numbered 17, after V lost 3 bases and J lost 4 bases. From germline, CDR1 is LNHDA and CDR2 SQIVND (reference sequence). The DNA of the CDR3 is TGTGCCAGTAGTATTAAGGCGGCGTCGGGGACTAGCTCATCAGATACGCAGTATTTT. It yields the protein CASSIKAASGTSSSDTQYF.

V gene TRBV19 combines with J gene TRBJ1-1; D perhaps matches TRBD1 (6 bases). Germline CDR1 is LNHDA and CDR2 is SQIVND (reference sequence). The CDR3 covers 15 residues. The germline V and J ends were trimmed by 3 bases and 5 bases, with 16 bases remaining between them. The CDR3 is CASSMSPRGLTEAFF. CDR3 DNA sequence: TGTGCCAGTAGTATGAGTCCCAGGGGCTTGACTGAAGCTTTCTTT. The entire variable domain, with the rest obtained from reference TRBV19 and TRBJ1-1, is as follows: DGGITQSPKYLFRKEGQNVTLSCEQNLNHDAMYWYRQDPGQGLRLIYYSQIVNDFQKGDIAEGYSVSREKKESFPLTVTSAQKNPTAFYLCASSMSPRGLTEAFFGQGTRLTVV.

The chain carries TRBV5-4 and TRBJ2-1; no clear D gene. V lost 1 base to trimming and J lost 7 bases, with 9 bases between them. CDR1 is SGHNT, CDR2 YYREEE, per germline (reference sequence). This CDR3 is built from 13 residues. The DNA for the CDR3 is TGTGCCAGCAGCTTGATTGGTGGGAATGAGCAGTTCTTC. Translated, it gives CASSLIGGNEQFF.

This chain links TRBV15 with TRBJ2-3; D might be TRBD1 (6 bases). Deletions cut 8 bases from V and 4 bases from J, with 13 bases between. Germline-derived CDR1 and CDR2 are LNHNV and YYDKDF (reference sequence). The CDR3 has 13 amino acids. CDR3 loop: CATHLRGADTQYF. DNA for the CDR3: TGTGCCACCCATCTCAGGGGCGCAGATACGCAGTATTTT.

As DNA, the CDR3 is TGTGCCAGCAGGAGACAGGGGGCCAGTTACGAGCAGTACTTC. This translates into CASRRQGASYEQYF. The rearrangement joins TRBV2 to TRBJ2-7; 10 positions match TRBD1. Germline V gene sequence: CDR1 SNHLY, CDR2 FYNNEI. This CDR3 has 14 amino acids. V shed 6 bases, J shed 4 bases, and the junction held 6 bases outside the gene matches.

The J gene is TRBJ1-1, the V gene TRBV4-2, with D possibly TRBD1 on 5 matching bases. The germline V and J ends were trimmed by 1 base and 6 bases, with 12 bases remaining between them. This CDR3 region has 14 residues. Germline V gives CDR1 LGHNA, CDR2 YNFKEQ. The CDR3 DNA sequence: TGTGCCAGCAGCCAAGGACAGTCGGGGGCTGAAGCTTTCTTT. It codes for CASSQGQSGAEAFF.

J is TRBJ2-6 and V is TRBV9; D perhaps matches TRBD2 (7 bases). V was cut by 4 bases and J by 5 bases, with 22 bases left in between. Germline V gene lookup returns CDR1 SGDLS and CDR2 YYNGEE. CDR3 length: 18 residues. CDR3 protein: CASSPSGGSAQRANVLTF. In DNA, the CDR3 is TGTGCCAGCAGCCCCTCGGGGGGCTCGGCGCAAAGGGCCAACGTCCTGACTTTC.

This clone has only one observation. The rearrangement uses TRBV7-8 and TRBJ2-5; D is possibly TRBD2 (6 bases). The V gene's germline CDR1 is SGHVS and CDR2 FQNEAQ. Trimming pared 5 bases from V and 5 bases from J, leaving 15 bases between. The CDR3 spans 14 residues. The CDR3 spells CASSSGGGWETQYF. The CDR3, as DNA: TGTGCCAGCAGCAGTGGGGGAGGATGGGAGACCCAGTACTTC.

This CDR3 reads CASSLVAGHHEQYF. CDR3 in DNA: TGTGCCAGCAGTTTGGTGGCGGGACACCACGAGCAGTACTTC. The rearrangement uses TRBV27 and TRBJ2-7; the D call may be TRBD1 or TRBD2 (6 bases each). Between the trimmed V and J ends, which lost 3 bases and 5 bases, there was a span of 14 bases. The CDR3 is made up of 14 amino acids. Germline values: CDR1 MNHEY, CDR2 SMNVEV (reference sequence).

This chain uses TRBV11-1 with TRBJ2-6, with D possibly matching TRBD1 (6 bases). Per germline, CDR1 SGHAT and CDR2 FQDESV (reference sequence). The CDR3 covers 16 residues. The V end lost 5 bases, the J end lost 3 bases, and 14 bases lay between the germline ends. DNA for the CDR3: TGTGCCAGCAGCCAAATACAGGGAGATGGGGCCAACGTCCTGACTTTC. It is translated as CASSQIQGDGANVLTF.

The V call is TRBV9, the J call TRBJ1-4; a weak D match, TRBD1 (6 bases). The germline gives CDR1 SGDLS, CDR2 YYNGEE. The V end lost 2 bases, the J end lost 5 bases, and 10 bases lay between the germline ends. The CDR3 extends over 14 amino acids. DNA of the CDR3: TGTGCCAGCAGCGTGTCACAGGGCAATGAAAAACTGTTTTTT. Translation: CASSVSQGNEKLFF. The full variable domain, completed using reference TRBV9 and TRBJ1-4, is DSGVTQTPKHLITATGQRVTLRCSPRSGDLSVYWYQQSLDQGLQFLIQYYNGEERAKGNILERFSAQQFPDLHSELNLSSLELGDSALYFCASSVSQGNEKLFFGSGTQLSVL.

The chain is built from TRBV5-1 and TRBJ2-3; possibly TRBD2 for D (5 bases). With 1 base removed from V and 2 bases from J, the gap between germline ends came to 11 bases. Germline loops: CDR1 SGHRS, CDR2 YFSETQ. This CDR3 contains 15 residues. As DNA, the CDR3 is TGCGCCAGCAGCTTGCGGGGATGGGACACAGATACGCAGTATTTT. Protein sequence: CASSLRGWDTDTQYF.

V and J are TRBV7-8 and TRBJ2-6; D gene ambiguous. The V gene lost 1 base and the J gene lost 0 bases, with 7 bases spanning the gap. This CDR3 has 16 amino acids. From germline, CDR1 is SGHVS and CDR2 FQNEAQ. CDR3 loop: CASSLVGSSGANVLTF. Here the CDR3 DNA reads TGTGCCAGCAGCTTAGTCGGGTCCTCTGGGGCCAACGTCCTGACTTTC.

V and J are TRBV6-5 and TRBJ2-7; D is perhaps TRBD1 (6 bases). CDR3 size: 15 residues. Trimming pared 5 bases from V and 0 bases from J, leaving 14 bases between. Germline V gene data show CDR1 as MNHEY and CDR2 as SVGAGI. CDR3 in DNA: TGTGCCAGCAGTCCACCGGGACACACCTCCTACGAGCAGTACTTC. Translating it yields CASSPPGHTSYEQYF.

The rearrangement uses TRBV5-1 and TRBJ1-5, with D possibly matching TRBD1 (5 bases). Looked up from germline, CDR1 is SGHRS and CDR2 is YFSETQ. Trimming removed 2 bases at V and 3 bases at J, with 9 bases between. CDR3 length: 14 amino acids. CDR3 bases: TGCGCCAGCAGCTTTGGGGGTTCCAATCAGCCCCAGCATTTT. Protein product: CASSFGGSNQPQHF.

The CDR3 is CASSLGLAIDTQYF. As DNA, the CDR3 is TGTGCCAGTAGTCTCGGACTAGCGATAGATACGCAGTATTTT. The rearrangement links TRBV19 to TRBJ2-3; 9 nucleotides agree with TRBD2. The CDR3 totals 14 residues. Germline V gene data show CDR1 as LNHDA and CDR2 as SQIVND (reference sequence). With V trimmed by 5 bases and J by 5 bases, 5 bases remained unmatched.